The 4 T cell receptor beta chains presented below share a single source sample, sequenced in a study of blood T cells in healthy people across ages. A second about 7 to 12 cycle PCR used barcoded and J-beta primers. TCRdb reprocessed the 5' RACE reads with MiXCR, giving one entry per CDR3 protein. Among roughly 1.5 million distinct CDR3 sequences listed, 35% to 45% were seen once. The sequenced material came from blood. All receptors come from a woman aged 18-29 years in good health.

A word on this clonotype: At one boundary the junction diverges from the germline segment, which might be a read error. The chain couples TRBV10-3 to TRBJ2-3, with D maybe TRBD2 (5 bases). CDR1 and CDR2 from the germline V gene are ENHRY and SYGVKD. The CDR3 has 13 residues. Here the CDR3 DNA reads TGTGCCGTCAGTCTCGGGGGCACAGATACGCAGTATTTT. It is translated as CAVSLGGTDTQYF.

The rearrangement joins TRBV4-3 to TRBJ2-3, with D perhaps TRBD2 (6 bases). V lost 0 bases and J 2 bases, leaving 12 bases between the germline ends. The CDR3 runs to 16 residues. CDR1 is LGHNA, CDR2 YSLEER, per germline. In DNA form, the CDR3 reads TGCGCCAGCAGCCAAGAATACCCGGGACTCACAGATACGCAGTATTTT. Translating gives CASSQEYPGLTDTQYF.

This clonotype was counted a few times. The rearrangement uses TRBV10-3 and TRBJ2-3; maybe TRBD2 (5 bases). The CDR3 length is 14 residues. The germline CDR1 and CDR2 sequences are ENHRY and SYGVKD. V lost 7 bases, J lost 8 bases, and 19 bases lay in between. The CDR3 spells CAIMEGSWGATQYF. The CDR3 bases are TGTGCCATCATGGAAGGGAGTTGGGGAGCTACGCAGTATTTT.

V usage is TRBV4-1 and J usage is TRBJ1-5; no reliable D call. The CDR3 is 15 amino acids. Germline CDR1 MGHRA, CDR2 YSYEKL. V lost 0 bases and J lost 0, with 6 bases in between. This CDR3 is CASSQEIVSNQPQHF. CDR3 coding DNA: TGCGCCAGCAGCCAAGAAATAGTTAGCAATCAGCCCCAGCATTTT.